The 17 T cell receptor beta chains reported below all come from one sample, sequenced in a study of cytomegalovirus exposure and HLA in healthy donors. The protocol was immunoSEQ multiplex PCR, while the TCRdb copy is restricted to in-frame clones and leaves out a portion. Of 200,000 to 300,000 clones detected, about nine tenths appear once; the ten largest clones hold approximately 3.1%. The sample was PBMCs. The receptors stem from a woman in her thirties in good health and CMV-seronegative.

The DNA of the CDR3 is TGTGCCAGCAGCGTAGGTCCAGGGTCCCAAGAGACCCAGTACTTC. Its translation: CASSVGPGSQETQYF. The chain joins TRBV9 to TRBJ2-5, with D possibly matching TRBD1 (5 bases). This CDR3 is 15 amino acids long. CDR1 SGDLS and CDR2 YYNGEE come from the germline V gene. V was shortened by 0 bases and J by 1 base, with 10 bases between the two germline ends.

Only one count was recorded for this clone. The rearrangement uses TRBV5-6 and TRBJ2-1, with D unresolved. Germline CDR1 and CDR2: SGHDT and YYEEEE. The V end was cut by 1 base, the J end by 5 bases, with 13 bases between. This CDR3 has 15 amino acids. DNA of the CDR3: TGTGCCAGCAGCTTGATACTAACCGACAACAATGAGCAGTTCTTC. This gives the protein CASSLILTDNNEQFF.

The chain has TRBV20-1 and TRBJ2-3, with D possibly being TRBD2 (5 bases). V dropped 4 bases and J dropped 4 bases, with 6 bases sitting between them. The germline V gene encodes CDR1 DFQATT and CDR2 SNEGSKA (reference sequence). This CDR3 has 11 residues. The CDR3 DNA sequence: TGCAGTGCTAAACTAGCAGATACGCAGTATTTT. Its translation is CSAKLADTQYF.

The rearrangement links TRBV13 to TRBJ2-5, with TRBD2 identical over 8 bases. This CDR3 has 16 amino acids. Germline CDR1 is PRHDT and CDR2 is FYEKMQ (reference sequence). V lost 1 base, J lost 1 base, and 5 bases stayed unmatched. CDR3: CASSLVSGGAQETQYF. As DNA, the CDR3 is TGTGCCAGCAGCTTAGTGTCGGGAGGGGCCCAAGAGACCCAGTACTTC. The full variable domain, with the rest looked up from reference TRBV13 and TRBJ2-5, is AAGVIQSPRHLIKEKRETATLKCYPIPRHDTVYWYQQGPGQDPQFLISFYEKMQSDKGSIPDRFSAQQFSDYHSELNMSSLELGDSALYFCASSLVSGGAQETQYFGPGTRLLVL.

The rearrangement joins TRBV18 to TRBJ2-1; 8 nucleotides line up with TRBD2. The V gene's germline CDR1 is KGHSH and CDR2 LQKENI. The J segment lost 1 base and the V segment lost 8 bases, leaving 7 bases of the junction unmatched. The length of the CDR3 is 15 residues. The CDR3 is CASTSGGNSYNEQFF. CDR3 coding DNA: TGTGCCAGCACAAGCGGGGGAAATTCCTACAATGAGCAGTTCTTC.

V gene TRBV28 combines with J gene TRBJ2-1, with 9 bases aligning to TRBD2. V dropped 0 bases and J dropped 6; count of bases not matched to a gene: 9. The length of the CDR3 is 17 residues. Germline V CDR1 and CDR2: MDHEN, SYDVKM. The CDR3 loop reads CASSLWGGGRAINEQFF. The CDR3 DNA reads TGTGCCAGCAGTTTATGGGGCGGCGGGAGGGCCATCAATGAGCAGTTCTTC.

The chain joins TRBV7-2 to TRBJ2-3; 7 bases line up with TRBD1. CDR3 length: 11 residues. V lost 4 bases, J lost 9 bases, and 1 base stayed unmatched. Germline CDR1 is SGHTA and CDR2 is FQGNSA. The CDR3 is CASSWGQTQYF. The CDR3 DNA sequence: TGTGCCAGCAGCTGGGGACAGACGCAGTATTTT.

This chain uses TRBV7-6 with TRBJ2-7, with 10 positions matching TRBD1. There are 18 residues in the CDR3. After removal of 2 bases from V and 0 bases from J, the junction contained 10 bases not matched to a gene. Looked up from germline, CDR1 is SGHVS and CDR2 is FNYEAQ. The CDR3 loop reads CASSLNPFGTGVSYEQYF. CDR3 DNA sequence: TGTGCCAGCAGCTTAAACCCCTTCGGGACAGGGGTCTCCTACGAGCAGTACTTC.

CDR3 sequence (DNA): TGTGCCAGCAGCTTGGGGGAGGCGGGGCGCAGTTATGGCTACACCTTC. Encoded protein: CASSLGEAGRSYGYTF. V and J are TRBV5-6 and TRBJ1-2; possibly TRBD1 for D (5 bases). This CDR3 is built from 16 residues. The germline gives CDR1 SGHDT, CDR2 YYEEEE. V lost 0 bases and J lost 5, with 17 bases in between.

The chain joins TRBV7-2 to TRBJ1-5, with 7 bases fitting TRBD1. With 1 base clipped from V and 6 bases from J, the junction kept 12 bases outside the gene matches. This CDR3 has 17 residues. Germline V lookup: CDR1 SGHTA, CDR2 FQGNSA. The CDR3: CASSLGLGGTGVQPQHF. CDR3 sequence (DNA): TGTGCCAGCAGCTTAGGCCTGGGGGGTACAGGGGTTCAGCCCCAGCATTTT.

The genes are TRBV21-1 and TRBJ2-5; the table gives TRBD1 as D, unverified against the DNA. TRBV21-1 is flagged as a pseudogene. This CDR3 has 15 residues. The CDR3 bases are TGTGCCAGCAGCAGACACACCCGGTACCAAGAGACCCAGTACTTC. It yields the protein CASSRHTRYQETQYF.

The rearrangement links TRBV29-1 to TRBJ2-2; 7 nucleotides agree with TRBD1. This CDR3 has 14 residues. The germline gives CDR1 SQVTM, CDR2 ANQGSEA. Germline trimming cut 6 bases from V and 2 bases from J; bases unmatched to any gene: 6. In DNA, the CDR3 is TGCAGCGTCCGGGACAGACCTAACACCGGGGAGCTGTTTTTT. It encodes CSVRDRPNTGELFF.

This sequence joins TRBV4-3 and TRBJ1-1; a possible D gene is TRBD1 (5 bases). Looked up from germline, CDR1 is LGHNA and CDR2 is YSLEER. This CDR3 is built from 16 residues. V gave up 0 bases and J gave up 3 bases, with 14 bases separating them. For the CDR3, the DNA is TGCGCCAGCAGCCAAGATAGTACCCCAGGGCACACTGAAGCTTTCTTT. It codes for CASSQDSTPGHTEAFF.

V gene TRBV6-5 combines with J gene TRBJ1-3; no firm D call. The germline V gene has CDR1 MNHEY and CDR2 SVGAGI. V was shortened by 8 bases and J by 3 bases, with 14 bases between the two germline ends. This CDR3 comprises 14 residues. CDR3 in amino acids: CASPPESVGNTIYF. The CDR3, as DNA: TGTGCCAGCCCCCCTGAGAGCGTTGGAAACACCATATATTTT.

This chain connects TRBV19 to TRBJ2-7; tentatively, D is TRBD1 (5 bases). Trimming removed 9 bases at V and 2 bases at J, with 17 bases between. The germline gives CDR1 LNHDA, CDR2 SQIVND (reference sequence). The CDR3 length is 14 residues. CDR3 bases: TGTGCCAGAGGTACCCCCACAGGAACCTACGAGCAGTACTTC. It is translated as CARGTPTGTYEQYF.

The chain carries TRBV19 and TRBJ2-7, with 8 bases that match TRBD1. CDR3 length equals 16 residues. Germline lookup yields CDR1 LNHDA and CDR2 SQIVND (reference sequence). With 6 bases clipped from V and 7 bases from J, the junction kept 17 bases outside the gene matches. The CDR3 DNA is TGTGCCAGTAGGTCCCGGGGCCAGGGGGCGTCGAGTGAGCAGTACTTC. Protein sequence: CASRSRGQGASSEQYF.

The chain links TRBV11-2 to TRBJ2-7; D gene ambiguous. V was clipped by 4 bases and J by 2 bases, with 6 bases between them. The germline V gene has CDR1 SGHAT and CDR2 FQNNGV. The length of the CDR3 is 12 residues. The CDR3 region has the DNA TGTGCCAGCAGCTCGAACACCTACGAGCAGTACTTC. Amino acid sequence: CASSSNTYEQYF.